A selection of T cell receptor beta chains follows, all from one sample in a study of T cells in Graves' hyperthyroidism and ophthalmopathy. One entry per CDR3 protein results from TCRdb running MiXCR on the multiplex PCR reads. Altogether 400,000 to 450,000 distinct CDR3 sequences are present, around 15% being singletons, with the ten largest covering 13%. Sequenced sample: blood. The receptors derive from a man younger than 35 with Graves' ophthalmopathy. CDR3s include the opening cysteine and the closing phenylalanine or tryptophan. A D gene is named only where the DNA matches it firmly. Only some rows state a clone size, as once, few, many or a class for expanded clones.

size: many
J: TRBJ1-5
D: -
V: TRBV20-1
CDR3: CSAPDLYSNQPQHF
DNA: TGCAGTGCCCCGGACCTCTATAGCAATCAGCCCCAGCATTTT

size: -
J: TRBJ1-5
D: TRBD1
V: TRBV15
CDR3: CATGEAGGGQPQHF
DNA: TGTGCCACCGGAGAAGCAGGGGGCGGACAGCCCCAGCATTTT

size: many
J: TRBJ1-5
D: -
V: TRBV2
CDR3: CASGRDSNQPQHF
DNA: TGTGCCAGCGGCCGGGACAGCAATCAGCCCCAGCATTTT

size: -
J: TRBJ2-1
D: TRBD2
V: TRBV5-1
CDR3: CASSLRTSGSSEQFF
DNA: TGCGCCAGCAGCTTGCGGACTAGCGGGAGTAGTGAGCAGTTCTTC

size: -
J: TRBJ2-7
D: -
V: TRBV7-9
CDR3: CASSLTGGLGGREQYF
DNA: TGTGCCAGCAGCTTGACCGGAGGACTAGGGGGGCGGGAGCAGTACTTC

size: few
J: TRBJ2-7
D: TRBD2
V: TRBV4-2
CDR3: CASSQSTSHHEQYF
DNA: TGTGCCAGCAGCCAATCGACTAGCCACCACGAGCAGTACTTC

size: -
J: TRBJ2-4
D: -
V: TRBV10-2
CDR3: CASSEGLTGIMAKNIQYF
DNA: TGCGCCAGCAGTGAGGGACTCACAGGCATAATGGCCAAAAACATTCAGTACTTC

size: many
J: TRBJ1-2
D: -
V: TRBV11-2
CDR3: CASSLDTGYLYGYTF
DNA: TGTGCCAGCAGCTTAGACACAGGGTACTTGTATGGCTACACCTTC

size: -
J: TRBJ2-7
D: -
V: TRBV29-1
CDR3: CSGGQAYGQYF
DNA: TGCAGCGGGGGGCAAGCCTACGGGCAGTACTTC

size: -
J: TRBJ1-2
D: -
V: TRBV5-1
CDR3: CASSLEEGRGGYTF
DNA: TGCGCCAGCAGCTTGGAGGAGGGACGGGGTGGCTACACCTTC

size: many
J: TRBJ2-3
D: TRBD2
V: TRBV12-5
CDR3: CASGFFLGGRTDTQYF
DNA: TGTGCTAGTGGTTTCTTTCTTGGCGGGAGAACAGATACGCAGTATTTT